This entry describes one T cell receptor (beta chain). Its antigen is currently unknown. This entry belongs to a study of PD-1 blockade in classical Hodgkin lymphoma. Study results and caveats: Complete responders' diversity at baseline resembled that of newly diagnosed patients.

TCRdb keeps only in-frame clones here, not all; method: immunoSEQ multiplex PCR. The data show under 20,000 clones, roughly 80% seen once. The germline gives CDR1 MNHNS, CDR2 SASEGT. The CDR3 spans 15 residues. The V end was cut by 8 bases, the J end by 7 bases, with 21 bases between. Each patient experienced a relapse that followed autologous stem cell transplantation, and brentuximab vedotin exposure varied. The rearrangement uses TRBV6-1 and TRBJ2-1, with D hard to call. This specimen consisted of peripheral blood mononuclear cells (PBMCs), obtained at baseline. The TCR comes from a human donor with classical Hodgkin lymphoma. This CDR3 reads CASVSQVFSKNEQFF. The CDR3 DNA follows: TGTGCCAGCGTAAGTCAGGTTTTTAGTAAAAATGAGCAGTTCTTC.